The 9 T cell receptor beta chains in this list originate from one sample, sequenced in a study of blood T cell repertoires in COVID-19. Measured with immunoSEQ multiplex PCR; TCRdb has only the in-frame clones, and not every one. Of about 91,000 clones listed, approximately 77% were seen once; the top ten hold 9.8%. The sequencing sample was made of peripheral blood. These receptors all come from an elderly woman with acute or convalescent COVID-19.

The chain joins TRBV18 to TRBJ1-1, with D possibly being TRBD1 (6 bases). Germline CDR1 and CDR2: KGHSH and LQKENI. The CDR3 is made up of 17 amino acids. The V end lost 4 bases, the J end lost 0 bases, and 18 bases lay between the germline ends. The CDR3, as DNA: TGTGCCAGCTCACGAATAGGGACACTCAGGATGAACACTGAAGCTTTCTTT. It specifies CASSRIGTLRMNTEAFF.

The V gene is TRBV5-1, the J gene TRBJ2-3, with TRBD2 identical over 13 bases. Germline V lookup: CDR1 SGHRS, CDR2 YFSETQ. This CDR3 is 16 amino acids long. V shed 4 bases, J shed 1 base, and the junction held 3 bases outside the gene matches. The CDR3 DNA follows: TGCGCCAGCAGCCCCGGACTAGCGGGGGGCACAGATACGCAGTATTTT. This gives the protein CASSPGLAGGTDTQYF.

This clone has only one observation. The rearrangement uses TRBV11-3 and TRBJ2-1; no clear D. Germline V gives CDR1 SGHNT, CDR2 YENEEA. The CDR3 extends over 15 amino acids. V lost 5 bases and J 1 base, leaving 12 bases between the germline ends. CDR3 region: CASSTRRVSYNEQFF. The CDR3 region has the DNA TGTGCCAGCAGCACCCGACGGGTTTCCTACAATGAGCAGTTCTTC.

V and J are TRBV12-3 or TRBV12-4 and TRBJ1-1, with 8 nucleotides matching TRBD1. This CDR3 contains 13 residues. J was trimmed by 3 bases and V by 6 bases; bases with no gene match: 3. CDR3 sequence: CASRTGADTEAFF. The DNA of the CDR3 is TGTGCCAGCAGGACAGGGGCCGACACTGAAGCTTTCTTT.

V is TRBV13 and J is TRBJ1-6, with 7 bases identical to TRBD1. The J segment lost 8 bases and the V segment lost 1 base, leaving 8 bases of the junction unmatched. The germline V gene has CDR1 PRHDT and CDR2 FYEKMQ (reference sequence). This CDR3 contains 16 residues. The CDR3 loop is CASSLVGTEGDSPLHF. The CDR3 nucleotides are TGTGCCAGCAGCTTAGTAGGGACAGAAGGCGATTCACCCCTCCACTTT.

This chain connects TRBV10-3 to TRBJ1-4; D not resolved. Between the trimmed V and J ends, which lost 6 bases and 1 base, there was a span of 15 bases. The CDR3 extends over 16 amino acids. CDR1 ENHRY and CDR2 SYGVKD come from the germline V gene. The CDR3, as DNA: TGTGCCATCAGCAGCCTCGACGGAGTAACTAATGAAAAACTGTTTTTT. Translation gives CAISSLDGVTNEKLFF.

V usage is TRBV28 and J usage is TRBJ2-7; D is ambiguous. CDR3 length equals 11 residues. V dropped 5 bases and J dropped 2 bases, with 4 bases sitting between them. Germline lookup yields CDR1 MDHEN and CDR2 SYDVKM. This CDR3 reads CASSTPYEQYF. DNA for the CDR3: TGTGCCAGCAGTACTCCCTACGAGCAGTACTTC.

V usage is TRBV12-3 or TRBV12-4 and J usage is TRBJ2-4, with 8 bases fitting TRBD1. The CDR3 covers 13 residues. The J segment lost 7 bases and the V segment lost 6 bases, leaving 5 bases of the junction unmatched. The CDR3 sequence: CASSPQGVNIQYF. The DNA of the CDR3 is TGTGCCAGCAGCCCACAGGGGGTCAACATTCAGTACTTC.

The rearrangement uses TRBV5-1 and TRBJ2-3, with D unresolved. CDR3 length equals 15 residues. CDR1 is SGHRS and CDR2 is YFSETQ in the germline V gene. Trimming stripped 4 bases from V and 2 bases from J, with 14 bases between. CDR3 region: CASSPANAYTDTQYF. CDR3 nucleotides: TGCGCCAGCAGCCCCGCTAATGCATACACAGATACGCAGTATTTT.